This T cell receptor beta chain originates from a study of post-analysis software for immune sequencing data. Study-wide background: The disease courses spanned relapsing-remitting, secondary progressive and progressive-relapsing forms of multiple sclerosis.

This clonotype was seen a single time. Its specificity is unknown. Unique molecular identifiers tagged the TCR beta cDNA libraries. TCRdb reanalysed the PCR reads using MiXCR and keeps one entry per CDR3 protein. Seen here are 700,000 to 900,000 distinct CDR3 sequences, under 60% observed once, and the top ten hold 4.9%. Study-wide results and caveats: Controls had significantly higher normalized Chao1 diversity than multiple sclerosis patients. There were about five TRBV segments more frequent in patients than controls, and TRBV5-6, TRBV5-1 and TRBV20-1 were among them.

Germline lookup yields CDR1 LGHNA and CDR2 YNFKEQ. The CDR3 contains 15 residues. Deletions cut 0 bases from V and 5 bases from J, with 13 bases between. Sequencing was done on a sample of blood. The chain joins TRBV4-2 to TRBJ1-2; maybe TRBD1 (6 bases). This clonotype originated in a girl under 18 with multiple sclerosis. CDR3 in amino acids: CASSQEEGGKYGYTF. The DNA of the CDR3 is TGTGCCAGCAGCCAAGAGGAGGGGGGGAAGTATGGCTACACCTTC.